This paragraph covers one TCR beta chain sequence. Its antigen is currently unknown. The sample is drawn from a study of T-cell reconstitution after alpha-beta-depleted transplantation in children. Unique molecular identifiers were used in preparing the TCRbeta library. TCRdb called the PCR reads again in MiXCR, with one record for every CDR3 protein. The sample contains around 580,000 distinct CDR3 sequences, roughly a quarter of which appear only once. Study-level points and caveats: The main origin of T-cell counts and diversity one year after transplant was newly produced T cells. Some patients showed high day-60 TCRbeta diversity, which derived from surviving recipient T cells and thymic progenitors. By about two months after transplant, alpha-beta T cells reportedly arose from several hundred graft clones that had expanded.

Sequenced material: PBMCs, taken before TCRalphabeta/CD19-depleted stem cell transplant. The sequence derives from a boy under two years old with Wiskott-Aldrich syndrome, due to receive a stem cell transplant.

The DNA for the CDR3 is TGTGCCATCAGAGCTTCAGGGGGCGGCTACAATGAGCAGTTCTTC. Its translation is CAIRASGGGYNEQFF. This chain joins TRBV10-3 and TRBJ2-1; 8 bases agree with TRBD1. This CDR3 is 15 amino acids long. Germline V gene data show CDR1 as ENHRY and CDR2 as SYGVKD. The trim removed 6 bases at V and 3 bases at J, leaving 7 bases unmatched.